The 14 T cell receptor beta chains below were found in one sample sequenced in a study of T-cell memory formation after mild COVID-19. Using its own MiXCR run on the 5' RACE reads, TCRdb lists one record per CDR3 protein. This table has a few hundred thousand distinct CDR3 sequences, roughly 21% appearing once. The sequenced sample consisted of PBMCs or a T cell subset sorted from them (not recorded which). The receptor set was obtained from an adult woman who had mild COVID-19 (a few samples of this study predate the infection). Cell type and time point are not known.

The sample holds a few counts of this clonotype. The CDR3 protein is CASSSGRLVSGANVLTF. The DNA of the CDR3 is TGTGCCAGCAGCTCGGGACGGCTCGTCTCTGGGGCCAACGTCCTGACTTTC. The rearrangement links TRBV7-8 to TRBJ2-6, with D tentatively TRBD1 or TRBD2 (5 bases each). Germline CDR1 SGHVS, CDR2 FQNEAQ. This CDR3 is 17 amino acids long. The V and J ends lost 4 bases and 0 bases respectively, with 13 bases between them.

V gene TRBV6-5 combines with J gene TRBJ1-5; D possibly corresponds to TRBD1 (6 bases). Trimming removed 6 bases at V and 6 bases at J, with 12 bases between. CDR1 is MNHEY and CDR2 is SVGAGI in the germline V gene. CDR3 length equals 13 residues. As DNA, the CDR3 is TGTGCCAGCAGCCAACAGGGAAGTCAGCCCCAGCATTTT. This translates into CASSQQGSQPQHF.

The chain uses TRBV2 and TRBJ2-3; no definite D call. The CDR3 loop spans 15 amino acids. Trimming shortened V by 1 base and J by 0 bases, and 8 bases separated the two germline ends. Germline CDR1 and CDR2: SNHLY and FYNNEI. This CDR3 is CASSEGEHSTDTQYF. CDR3 DNA sequence: TGTGCCAGCAGTGAAGGAGAACACAGCACAGATACGCAGTATTTT.

This chain joins TRBV7-6 and TRBJ2-1, with D tentatively TRBD2 (5 bases). Germline V gene data show CDR1 as SGHVS and CDR2 as FNYEAQ. The CDR3 spans 12 residues. V lost 4 bases and J lost 12, with 13 bases in between. CDR3 sequence (DNA): TGTGCCAGCAGCTCCGAGGAGCGGCGGCAGTTCTTC. Its protein is CASSSEERRQFF.

The gene calls are TRBV12-3 or TRBV12-4 and TRBJ1-6; D gene unclear. This CDR3 region has 14 residues. V dropped 3 bases and J dropped 3 bases, with 6 bases sitting between them. As DNA, the CDR3 is TGTGCCAGCAGTTTGTCGGTCTATAATTCACCCCTCCACTTT. The encoded protein is CASSLSVYNSPLHF.

This clonotype has ten or more counts. This sequence joins TRBV12-3 or TRBV12-4 and TRBJ2-1, with a weak D call TRBD1 (6 bases). V lost 6 bases, J lost 6 bases, and 15 bases lay in between. The CDR3 contains 14 residues. In DNA form, the CDR3 reads TGTGCCAGCAGCAGGGACAAGAGCGGCAATGAGCAGTTCTTC. Encoded protein: CASSRDKSGNEQFF.

This chain links TRBV3-1 with TRBJ2-7; TRBD2 agrees at 8 bases. CDR1 and CDR2 from the germline V gene are LGHDT and YNNKEL (reference sequence). Losses at the gene ends were 5 bases for V and 2 bases for J; bases not matched to a gene: 11. The CDR3 spans 16 residues. DNA of the CDR3: TGTGCCAGCAGCTTATCTTCCCGGGGGGGGGCCTACGAGCAGTACTTC. The encoded protein is CASSLSSRGGAYEQYF.

The table lists this clonotype with a few counts. V usage is TRBV3-1 and J usage is TRBJ2-1, with D possibly being TRBD1 (6 bases). Between the trimmed V and J ends, which lost 3 bases and 6 bases, there was a span of 15 bases. The CDR3 is 15 amino acids. Per the germline V gene, CDR1 is LGHDT and CDR2 is YNNKEL (reference sequence). CDR3 region: CASSQGTGLINEQFF. In DNA form, the CDR3 reads TGTGCCAGCAGCCAGGGAACAGGGTTAATCAATGAGCAGTTCTTC.

This clonotype was counted a few times. The rearrangement links TRBV7-3 to TRBJ2-3; 9 bases align to TRBD1. Germline V lookup: CDR1 SGHTA, CDR2 FQGTGA. J was trimmed by 0 bases and V by 5 bases; bases with no gene match: 6. The CDR3 is made up of 16 amino acids. CDR3 DNA sequence: TGTGCCAGCAGCCCCCGGACAGGGGCGAGCACAGATACGCAGTATTTT. It codes for CASSPRTGASTDTQYF.

This clonotype has just a few counts. CDR3 amino acids: CASTQDRANTEAFF. The CDR3 DNA reads TGTGCCAGCACCCAGGACAGGGCGAACACTGAAGCTTTCTTT. This sequence joins TRBV5-5 and TRBJ1-1; 8 nucleotides align to TRBD1. This CDR3 spans 14 amino acids. Per germline, CDR1 SGHKS and CDR2 YYEKEE (reference sequence). With 6 bases clipped from V and 1 base from J, the junction kept 5 bases outside the gene matches.

The chain carries TRBV2 and TRBJ2-1; D uncertain. V lost 6 bases and J 10 bases, leaving 10 bases between the germline ends. The length of the CDR3 is 11 residues. CDR1 and CDR2 (germline): SNHLY, FYNNEI. Written as DNA, the CDR3 is TGTGCCAGCAGCGGCCCGGTGGAGCAGTTCTTC. Residues: CASSGPVEQFF.

This chain joins TRBV5-1 and TRBJ2-3; 7 bases match TRBD2. Germline lookup yields CDR1 SGHRS and CDR2 YFSETQ. CDR3 length: 14 residues. The J segment lost 2 bases and the V segment lost 2 bases, leaving 2 bases of the junction unmatched. For the CDR3, the DNA is TGCGCCAGCAGCTTCAGCGGGATCACAGATACGCAGTATTTT. Its translation: CASSFSGITDTQYF. Based on the CDR3 plus reference TRBV5-1 and TRBJ2-3, the full variable domain is KAGVTQTPRYLIKTRGQQVTLSCSPISGHRSVSWYQQTPGQGLQFLFEYFSETQRNKGNFPGRFSGRQFSNSRSEMNVSTLELGDSALYLCASSFSGITDTQYFGPGTRLTVL.

This clonotype was observed a handful of times. For the CDR3, the DNA is TGCGCCAGCAGCCAAGGTTCCTCCGGGGAGCTGTTTTTT. This translates into CASSQGSSGELFF. The rearrangement joins TRBV4-3 to TRBJ2-2; no clear D. V lost 1 base to trimming and J lost 6 bases, with 6 bases between them. The CDR3 has 13 residues. Germline assignment: CDR1 LGHNA and CDR2 YSLEER.

In this sample, this clonotype turned up a few times. The rearrangement links TRBV9 to TRBJ2-2; the D gene is possibly TRBD1 (5 bases). Germline V CDR1 and CDR2: SGDLS, YYNGEE. Trimming left V 7 bases short and J 4 bases short, with 17 bases between. The CDR3 runs to 15 residues. DNA of the CDR3: TGTGCCAGCGAGCTTCCCCGTAGGGGCACCGGGGAGCTGTTTTTT. Encoded protein: CASELPRRGTGELFF.